The clone carrying this TCR beta chain was counted between two and nine times. Its antigen is not identified. The record originates from a study of T cell repertoires in cytomegalovirus infection. Study information: Public TCR beta signatures marked donors with CMV infection and the matching HLA. General observations from the study: HLA-C-restricted, CMV-specific TCR beta clonotypes were dominant ex vivo. Cumulative public TCR beta family frequency identified CMV carriers with the relevant HLA.

From the reads, TCRdb called clonotypes with MiXCR, one entry per CDR3 protein. The table lists over 150,000 distinct CDR3 sequences, approximately 19% of them singletons. The CDR3 is 15 residues long. Germline V CDR1 and CDR2: SEHNR, FQNEAQ (reference sequence). The V end lost 0 bases, the J end lost 5 bases, and 13 bases lay between the germline ends. The chain uses TRBV7-9 and TRBJ1-2; D is unclear. The sample taken for sequencing was PBMCs. The sequence came from a human donor in good health (CMV status not recorded). Some clones in this sample may be carry-over from other donors' samples. CDR3 sequence reads: CASSLAKTTIYGYTF. CDR3 nucleotides: TGTGCCAGCAGCTTAGCGAAGACGACAATATATGGCTACACCTTC.